The next 26 T cell receptor beta chains were all read from a single sample in a study of Graves' ophthalmopathy and Graves' hyperthyroidism (dated by TCRdb to between 2018 and 2020). Sequencer: Illumina HiSeq 2000. TCR beta CDR3 regions were amplified from RNA transcripts for repertoire sequencing. The first round of RT-PCR was done with HTBI primers and the Qiagen OneStep RT-PCR kit, and was followed by a second round of multiplex PCR, then size selection and purification. The public reads were run again by TCRdb, first through fastp at Q25 and then through MiXCR, and only productive beta chains were kept. CDR3 protein sequences are deduplicated, and each keeps its most common genes and DNA. The sample table holds just over 600,000 distinct CDR3 sequences, of which over 20% were seen once. The ten biggest clones cover approximately 7% of the sample. Sequences were obtained from peripheral blood. Every receptor here comes from a young woman with stable Graves' hyperthyroidism. Some clones in this sample may be carry-over from other donors' samples. Donor details come from another sample of the same person, matched by shared clones.

Ten or more counts support this clonotype. V gene TRBV6-1 combines with J gene TRBJ1-2, with 9 bases identical to TRBD1. This CDR3 has 14 amino acids. Trimming took 5 bases from V and 10 from J; bases not matched to a gene: 11. The germline V gene encodes CDR1 MNHNS and CDR2 SASEGT. CDR3 in DNA: TGTGCCAGCAGTCAAGGACAGGGGCTTAGCTCCTACACCTTC. Translation: CASSQGQGLSSYTF.

V gene TRBV6-1 combines with J gene TRBJ1-5; 7 nucleotides line up with TRBD1. J was trimmed by 0 bases and V by 4 bases; bases with no gene match: 6. Germline V gene data show CDR1 as MNHNS and CDR2 as SASEGT. The CDR3 consists of 16 residues. This CDR3 is CASSGRTGPSNQPQHF. CDR3 bases: TGTGCCAGCAGTGGGCGGACAGGCCCTAGCAATCAGCCCCAGCATTTT.

In its sample, this clonotype was seen many times. This rearrangement joins TRBV11-2 to TRBJ2-4, with D possibly being TRBD1 or TRBD2 (5 bases each). The length of the CDR3 is 13 residues. The germline CDR1 and CDR2 sequences are SGHAT and FQNNGV. Trimming took off 8 bases at V and 2 bases at J, with 10 bases between the two ends. The CDR3 spells CASGKGPKNIQYF. The CDR3 nucleotides are TGTGCCAGCGGCAAGGGACCCAAAAACATTCAGTACTTC.

This clonotype was seen a few times. The gene calls are TRBV28 and TRBJ1-1, with D possibly matching TRBD1 (6 bases). Per the germline V gene, CDR1 is MDHEN and CDR2 is SYDVKM. The CDR3 covers 14 residues. V shed 6 bases and J shed 2 bases, with 13 bases lying between them. CDR3 bases: TGTGCCAGCAGAGTAGGGACATTTAACACTGAAGCTTTCTTT. Residues: CASRVGTFNTEAFF. Drawing the rest from reference TRBV28 and TRBJ1-1, the complete variable domain is DVKVTQSSRYLVKRTGEKVFLECVQDMDHENMFWYRQDPGLGLRLIYFSYDVKMKEKGDIPEGYSVSREKKERFSLILESASTNQTSMYLCASRVGTFNTEAFFGQGTRLTVV.

As to this clonotype: A read error may be the cause here, since a much bigger clone is one base away. This chain connects TRBV7-2 to TRBJ1-1; the D is unclear. CDR3 length: 12 residues. Trimming took off 1 base at V and 12 bases at J, with 12 bases between the two ends. The V gene's germline CDR1 is SGHTA and CDR2 FQGNSA. The CDR3 DNA follows: TGTGCCAGCAGCTTAGTATGGGCGGAGCCTTTCTTT. Translated: CASSLVWAEPFF.

This clonotype was counted only a few times. The V gene is TRBV6-1, the J gene TRBJ2-7; 9 nucleotides agree with TRBD1. The CDR3 covers 15 residues. Unmatched junction bases numbered 8, after V lost 6 bases and J lost 2 bases. The germline CDR1 and CDR2 sequences are MNHNS and SASEGT. The CDR3 region has the DNA TGTGCCAGCAGGGTGGGACAGGGCATAGCCTACGAGCAGTACTTC. As protein: CASRVGQGIAYEQYF.

The sample holds many counts of this clonotype. The chain joins TRBV20-1 to TRBJ1-5; TRBD1 agrees at 8 bases. The germline V gene encodes CDR1 DFQATT and CDR2 SNEGSKA (reference sequence). This CDR3 region has 14 residues. CDR3 nucleotides: TGCAGCGGAAATCAACAGGGGGTCAATCAGCCCCAGCATTTT. It translates to CSGNQQGVNQPQHF.

This clonotype occurred many times. This chain uses TRBV6-1 with TRBJ2-7, with 9 bases lining up with TRBD2. Germline lookup yields CDR1 MNHNS and CDR2 SASEGT. J was trimmed by 6 bases and V by 4 bases; bases with no gene match: 10. The CDR3 contains 15 residues. CDR3 loop: CASSAGLADSSEQYF. For the CDR3, the DNA is TGTGCCAGCAGTGCGGGACTAGCCGACAGCTCCGAGCAGTACTTC.

Only a few counts were recorded for this clonotype. The chain has TRBV11-1 and TRBJ1-2, with D uncertain. The CDR3 totals 15 residues. The V end was cut by 5 bases, the J end by 3 bases, with 16 bases between. CDR1 is SGHAT, CDR2 FQDESV, per germline (reference sequence). The CDR3 DNA follows: TGTGCCAGCAGCCTCCTCGCCCTAAGCTACTATGGCTACACCTTC. Protein product: CASSLLALSYYGYTF.

The chain recombines TRBV12-3 or TRBV12-4 with TRBJ2-7, with 7 bases matching TRBD1. V dropped 0 bases and J dropped 6; count of bases not matched to a gene: 8. The CDR3 consists of 15 residues. The CDR3 nucleotides read TGTGCCAGCAGTTTAGCGGGGCGGCAGGGGGTCGAGCAGTACTTC. Translated, it gives CASSLAGRQGVEQYF.

The rearrangement links TRBV15 to TRBJ2-7; D tentatively fits TRBD1 or TRBD2 (6 bases each). Trimming pared 0 bases from V and 4 bases from J, leaving 13 bases between. Germline lookup yields CDR1 LNHNV and CDR2 YYDKDF (reference sequence). This CDR3 spans 15 amino acids. CDR3 in amino acids: CATSRDLTGAYEQYF. The CDR3 DNA sequence: TGTGCCACCAGCAGAGATCTTACGGGGGCTTACGAGCAGTACTTC. The full variable domain, rest sourced from reference TRBV15 and TRBJ2-7, is DAMVIQNPRYQVTQFGKPVTLSCSQTLNHNVMYWYQQKSSQAPKLLFHYYDKDFNNEADTPDNFQSRRPNTSFCFLDIRSPGLGDTAMYLCATSRDLTGAYEQYFGPGTRLTVT.

This clonotype was observed a few times. This rearrangement joins TRBV6-1 to TRBJ1-6, with D tentatively TRBD1 (6 bases). Trimming took 6 bases from V and 7 from J, leaving 16 bases between them. Per the germline V gene, CDR1 is MNHNS and CDR2 is SASEGT. There are 15 residues in the CDR3. Here the CDR3 DNA reads TGTGCCAGCAGGGCTGAGGGGGAGAGGAATTCACCCCTCCACTTT. It encodes CASRAEGERNSPLHF.

A word on this clonotype: A much larger clone is a single base away; this may be a read error. The chain joins TRBV4-2 to TRBJ2-5; D ambiguous. Germline V gives CDR1 LGHNA, CDR2 YNFKEQ. The CDR3 length is 14 residues. The CDR3 DNA reads TGTGCCAGCAGGCCAGGAGATTACCAAGAGACCAAGTACTTC. It translates to CASRPGDYQETKYF.

This clonotype was counted between two and nine times. The V and J genes are TRBV6-2 or TRBV6-3 and TRBJ2-7, with D perhaps TRBD2 (6 bases). Germline lookup yields CDR1 MNHEY and CDR2 SVGEGT. V was cut by 0 bases and J by 2 bases, with 8 bases left in between. The CDR3 has 14 amino acids. The CDR3 is CASSYSGLTYEQYF. The CDR3 nucleotides read TGTGCCAGCAGTTACTCGGGACTTACCTACGAGCAGTACTTC.

This clonotype came up many times. V usage is TRBV3-1 and J usage is TRBJ1-6; the D is unclear. The V end was cut by 5 bases, the J end by 0 bases, with 14 bases between. Germline V gene data show CDR1 as LGHDT and CDR2 as YNNKEL (reference sequence). The CDR3 totals 17 residues. The CDR3 region is CASSGRVSSSYNSPLHF. DNA for the CDR3: TGTGCCAGCAGCGGACGTGTTTCGAGCTCCTATAATTCACCCCTCCACTTT.

This clonotype occurred a few times. The V call is TRBV11-2, the J call TRBJ2-7, with 8 bases lining up with TRBD1. Germline-derived CDR1 and CDR2 are SGHAT and FQNNGV. The CDR3 sequence is 16 residues long. Trimming removed 5 bases from V and 0 bases from J; junction bases left unmatched: 9. This CDR3 reads CASSEPRDRFSYEQYF. The CDR3 DNA reads as TGTGCCAGCAGCGAACCACGGGACAGGTTCTCCTACGAGCAGTACTTC.

This clonotype was found many times. The chain is built from TRBV11-2 and TRBJ2-5; no reliable D call. V shed 5 bases and J shed 7 bases, with 14 bases lying between them. This CDR3 contains 13 residues. Germline values: CDR1 SGHAT, CDR2 FQNNGV. The CDR3 nucleotides read TGTGCCAGCAGCCCAGCCTCCGTTCCGACCCAGTACTTC. As protein: CASSPASVPTQYF. Full variable domain (missing parts from reference TRBV11-2 and TRBJ2-5): EAGVAQSPRYKIIEKRQSVAFWCNPISGHATLYWYQQILGQGPKLLIQFQNNGVVDDSQLPKDRFSAERLKGVDSTLKIQPAKLEDSAVYLCASSPASVPTQYFGPGTRLLVL.

In its sample, this clonotype was seen many times. V gene TRBV20-1 combines with J gene TRBJ1-1; weak D call: TRBD1 (6 bases). Deletions cut 6 bases from V and 6 bases from J, with 17 bases between. The CDR3 length is 13 residues. Germline CDR1 is DFQATT and CDR2 is SNEGSKA (reference sequence). The CDR3 DNA is TGCAGTGCCGTCCTCACAGGGACCCCTGAAGCTTTCTTT. Its translation: CSAVLTGTPEAFF.

In its sample, this clonotype was seen a few times. The chain joins TRBV6-1 to TRBJ1-1; D is undetermined. Trimming cost V 3 bases and J 1 base, with 12 bases left between them. The CDR3 totals 15 residues. The germline V gene has CDR1 MNHNS and CDR2 SASEGT. The CDR3 reads CASSETGSWNTEAFF. The CDR3 nucleotides read TGTGCCAGCAGTGAGACCGGGAGCTGGAACACTGAAGCTTTCTTT.

This clonotype has a handful of counts. The V call is TRBV6-5, the J call TRBJ1-1; tentatively, D is TRBD1 (5 bases). Trimming removed 2 bases from V and 8 bases from J, with 12 bases in between. Germline V gene lookup returns CDR1 MNHEY and CDR2 SVGAGI. The CDR3 is 13 residues long. CDR3 sequence: CASSYRPGREAFF. The CDR3 DNA reads TGTGCCAGCAGTTACCGCCCGGGACGGGAAGCTTTCTTT.

The table lists this clonotype with many counts. The chain uses TRBV10-3 and TRBJ1-2; the D gene is possibly TRBD1 (5 bases). The CDR3 covers 13 residues. Germline V gene lookup returns CDR1 ENHRY and CDR2 SYGVKD. V lost 3 bases, J lost 8 bases, and 13 bases lay in between. The CDR3 nucleotides are TGTGCCATCAGTGAAGCCAGGGAGGGCGGCTACACCTTC. This translates into CAISEAREGGYTF.

Points on this clonotype: This may come from a read error, since a much larger clone is one base off. The chain has TRBV28 and TRBJ2-7, with 7 positions matching TRBD1. The ends lost 6 bases at V and 2 bases at J; junction bases unmatched: 7. CDR3 size: 14 residues. Germline CDR1 reads MDHEN; CDR2 reads SYDVKM. CDR3: CASRAGTAAYEQYF. The CDR3 DNA reads TGTGCCAGCAGAGCCGGGACAGCCGCCTACGAGCAGTACTTC.

The V and J genes are TRBV12-3 or TRBV12-4 and TRBJ1-2, with 8 bases identical to TRBD1. This CDR3 comprises 15 residues. The ends lost 6 bases at V and 2 bases at J; junction bases unmatched: 8. In DNA form, the CDR3 reads TGTGCCAGCAGCCCGGGACAGGACCTAAACTATGGCTACACCTTC. This sequence encodes CASSPGQDLNYGYTF.

The CDR3 loop is CASSLVGQGSNGYTF. The CDR3 DNA reads TGTGCCAGCAGCTTGGTCGGGCAGGGTAGTAATGGCTACACCTTC. The chain employs TRBV5-5 and TRBJ1-2; weak D call: TRBD1 (5 bases). Between the trimmed V and J ends, which lost 0 bases and 6 bases, there was a span of 15 bases. The CDR3 is 15 amino acids. The germline V gene has CDR1 SGHKS and CDR2 YYEKEE (reference sequence).

This clonotype was counted between two and nine times. The chain combines TRBV4-3 with TRBJ2-2, with D perhaps matching TRBD2 (7 bases). From germline, CDR1 is LGHNA and CDR2 YSLEER. Trimming removed 1 base at V and 6 bases at J, with 30 bases between. The CDR3 extends over 21 amino acids. CDR3 sequence: CASSQVPSGGLHSRVPGELFF. DNA for the CDR3: TGCGCCAGCAGCCAAGTGCCCTCGGGGGGCCTGCATTCTCGGGTCCCCGGGGAGCTGTTTTTT.

This clonotype was seen repeatedly, ten times or more. This chain joins TRBV6-5 and TRBJ1-2, with unresolved D. Germline CDR1 reads MNHEY; CDR2 reads SVGAGI. V lost 2 bases and J 3 bases, leaving 10 bases between the germline ends. This CDR3 contains 14 residues. CDR3 loop: CASSYANRDYGYTF. The CDR3 nucleotides are TGTGCCAGCAGTTACGCGAACCGGGACTATGGCTACACCTTC.